The next 29 T cell receptor beta chains were all read from a single sample in a study of cytomegalovirus exposure and HLA in healthy donors. The PCR contained 60 Vbeta and 13 Jbeta primers. Method: immunoSEQ multiplex PCR; TCRdb's copy keeps in-frame clones and lacks some. This sample's table reports around 75,000 clones. Sequenced sample: PBMCs. The receptors were sampled from an older woman in good health and CMV-seronegative.

This chain links TRBV7-3 with TRBJ1-1; 9 nucleotides agree with TRBD1. The length of the CDR3 is 16 residues. The ends lost 5 bases at V and 0 bases at J; junction bases unmatched: 7. CDR1 is SGHTA and CDR2 is FQGTGA in the germline V gene. The DNA for the CDR3 is TGTGCCAGCAGCCCTCGGGGGACAGGGTTGAACACTGAAGCTTTCTTT. As protein: CASSPRGTGLNTEAFF.

The genes are TRBV11-2 and TRBJ2-3; 10 positions match TRBD2. CDR1 and CDR2 from the germline V gene are SGHAT and FQNNGV. Trimming took 1 base from V and 9 from J; bases not matched to a gene: 7. The CDR3 loop spans 15 amino acids. The CDR3 spells CASSLGFAGLATQYF. CDR3 nucleotides: TGTGCCAGCAGCTTAGGTTTCGCGGGACTAGCGACGCAGTATTTT.

About this clone: Its ends do not fully match the called genes, so a read error is possible. The gene calls are TRBV7-9 and TRBJ2-7; possibly TRBD2 for D (6 bases). CDR1 and CDR2 (germline): SEHNR, FQNEAQ (reference sequence). This CDR3 region has 12 residues. CDR3 sequence: CASSEVGTQGSF. The DNA of the CDR3 is TGTGCCAGCAGCGAAGTGGGGACTCAGGGCAGCTTC.

The V and J genes are TRBV5-6 and TRBJ1-1; 7 bases map to TRBD1. The germline V gene encodes CDR1 SGHDT and CDR2 YYEEEE. The CDR3 is 16 residues long. Germline trimming cut 4 bases from V and 0 bases from J; bases unmatched to any gene: 9. The CDR3 DNA reads as TGTGCCAGCAGCCTTTCTGGGGGACAGCTGAACACTGAAGCTTTCTTT. Protein sequence: CASSLSGGQLNTEAFF.

J is TRBJ2-5 and V is TRBV5-1; perhaps TRBD2 as D (6 bases). The V end was cut by 4 bases, the J end by 1 base, with 11 bases between. Germline CDR1 and CDR2: SGHRS and YFSETQ. The CDR3 is made up of 14 amino acids. The CDR3 region has the DNA TGCGCCAGCAGCCCGGGGACTCTCCAAGAGACCCAGTACTTC. The encoded protein is CASSPGTLQETQYF.

The V call is TRBV7-9, the J call TRBJ2-7; D possibly corresponds to TRBD1 (6 bases). Germline V gene lookup returns CDR1 SEHNR and CDR2 FQNEAQ (reference sequence). V gave up 11 bases and J gave up 2 bases, with 13 bases separating them. The CDR3 has 12 residues. This chain's CDR3 is CAGSGAAYEQYF. CDR3 DNA sequence: TGTGCCGGGTCAGGGGCAGCCTACGAGCAGTACTTC.

The gene calls are TRBV5-1 and TRBJ2-1, with D possibly TRBD2 on 5 matching bases. V lost 0 bases, J lost 9 bases, and 7 bases lay in between. In germline, CDR1 is SGHRS, CDR2 YFSETQ. This CDR3 is built from 12 residues. The CDR3 sequence is CASSLDSVEQFF. DNA for the CDR3: TGCGCCAGCAGCTTGGATAGCGTTGAGCAGTTCTTC.

The chain combines TRBV5-1 with TRBJ2-1, with D possibly matching TRBD1 (6 bases). Germline V gene sequence: CDR1 SGHRS, CDR2 YFSETQ. The CDR3 extends over 16 amino acids. With 2 bases removed from V and 7 bases from J, the gap between germline ends came to 19 bases. The DNA of the CDR3 is TGCGCCAGCAGCTTAGGGACACAAACTAAGATAAATGAGCAGTTCTTC. Its protein is CASSLGTQTKINEQFF.

The chain combines TRBV19 with TRBJ2-5, with D possibly matching TRBD2 (6 bases). Trimming removed 3 bases at V and 2 bases at J, with 13 bases between. Germline values: CDR1 LNHDA, CDR2 SQIVND (reference sequence). This CDR3 has 15 amino acids. DNA of the CDR3: TGTGCCAGTAGTATGTCGAGCGGGTCGCAAGAGACCCAGTACTTC. Its translation: CASSMSSGSQETQYF.

V gene TRBV28 combines with J gene TRBJ1-1; no clear D. The CDR3 length is 11 residues. The V gene's germline CDR1 is MDHEN and CDR2 SYDVKM. Trimming left V 5 bases short and J 11 bases short, with 12 bases between. The CDR3 sequence is CASSTSREAFF. In nucleotides, the CDR3 is TGTGCCAGCAGTACCTCTCGGGAGGCTTTCTTT.

The chain combines TRBV6-5 with TRBJ2-7; 9 nucleotides align to TRBD1. Germline V CDR1 and CDR2: MNHEY, SVGAGI. V shed 0 bases, J shed 4 bases, and the junction held 7 bases outside the gene matches. This CDR3 comprises 16 residues. In DNA, the CDR3 is TGTGCCAGCAGTTACTCGATTCCGGGACAGGGTTACGAGCAGTACTTC. The encoded protein is CASSYSIPGQGYEQYF.

The rearrangement uses TRBV11-2 and TRBJ2-5; no definite D call. The germline gives CDR1 SGHAT, CDR2 FQNNGV. Trimming stripped 1 base from V and 2 bases from J, with 8 bases between. The CDR3 is 14 amino acids. The CDR3 coding sequence is TGTGCCAGCAGCTTAGGGCTGGTTCAAGAGACCCAGTACTTC. Translation: CASSLGLVQETQYF.

The chain couples TRBV6-1 to TRBJ1-1; D uncertain. V was cut by 6 bases and J by 11 bases, with 16 bases left in between. The CDR3 spans 12 residues. The germline gives CDR1 MNHNS, CDR2 SASEGT. Here the CDR3 reads CASRPHEAGAFF. CDR3 sequence (DNA): TGTGCCAGCAGGCCCCATGAGGCTGGCGCTTTCTTT.

This chain joins TRBV6-5 and TRBJ2-5, with D possibly matching TRBD2 (5 bases). The V gene lost 2 bases and the J gene lost 2 bases, with 15 bases spanning the gap. This CDR3 is 16 amino acids long. The germline V gene has CDR1 MNHEY and CDR2 SVGAGI. The CDR3 DNA follows: TGTGCCAGCAGTTACACCACTACCCAGCGGCAAGAGACCCAGTACTTC. Translated, it gives CASSYTTTQRQETQYF.

Remarks on this clone: The sample holds other DNA sequences that translate to the same CDR3. The rearrangement links TRBV5-1 to TRBJ2-5; the match to TRBD2 covers 10 bases. J lost 3 bases, V lost 0 bases, and 2 bases had no gene match. Germline V gene lookup returns CDR1 SGHRS and CDR2 YFSETQ. This CDR3 has 15 amino acids. The CDR3 loop reads CASSLALAGEETQYF. The CDR3 nucleotides are TGCGCCAGCAGCTTGGCCCTAGCGGGAGAAGAGACCCAGTACTTC.

The V and J genes are TRBV11-1 and TRBJ2-1; maybe TRBD2 (7 bases). V lost 4 bases to trimming and J lost 9 bases, with 13 bases between them. Per germline, CDR1 SGHAT and CDR2 FQDESV (reference sequence). The CDR3 runs to 13 residues. CDR3 DNA: TGTGCCAGCAGCTCCCAAGGGGGGGGTGAGCAGTTCTTC. The encoded protein is CASSSQGGGEQFF.

The chain employs TRBV18 and TRBJ2-2, with D possibly matching TRBD1 (5 bases). The CDR3 is 15 amino acids. V dropped 6 bases and J dropped 3 bases, with 14 bases sitting between them. Germline V gene data show CDR1 as KGHSH and CDR2 as LQKENI. CDR3 sequence: CASSFRVDDTGELFF. As DNA, the CDR3 is TGTGCCAGCTCGTTCAGGGTTGATGACACCGGGGAGCTGTTTTTT.

The chain uses TRBV7-2 and TRBJ2-5, with 8 bases that match TRBD2. In germline, CDR1 is SGHTA, CDR2 FQGNSA. Losses at the gene ends were 4 bases for V and 5 bases for J; bases not matched to a gene: 9. This CDR3 has 15 residues. This chain's CDR3 is CASSSSGGRLETQYF. The CDR3 coding sequence is TGTGCCAGCAGCTCATCGGGCGGGAGGTTGGAGACCCAGTACTTC.

This chain links TRBV5-1 with TRBJ1-1; D may be TRBD1 (5 bases). Germline V gene sequence: CDR1 SGHRS, CDR2 YFSETQ. Trimming removed 4 bases from V and 4 bases from J, with 14 bases in between. CDR3 length: 14 residues. CDR3 DNA sequence: TGCGCCAGCAGCCCCCCGGGGGGGGGCACTGAAGCTTTCTTT. Translating it yields CASSPPGGGTEAFF.

This chain links TRBV28 with TRBJ1-1; possible D gene TRBD1, 5 bases. Between the trimmed V and J ends, which lost 3 bases and 1 base, there was a span of 9 bases. The CDR3 sequence is 14 residues long. CDR1 MDHEN and CDR2 SYDVKM come from the germline V gene. CDR3 protein: CASSFGGKNTEAFF. Here the CDR3 DNA reads TGTGCCAGCAGTTTCGGGGGGAAGAACACTGAAGCTTTCTTT.

The chain combines TRBV5-1 with TRBJ2-5; perhaps TRBD2 as D (5 bases). The DNA matches TRBJ2-7 better at its end, which makes the J call doubtful. The CDR3 sequence is 15 residues long. The germline gives CDR1 SGHRS, CDR2 YFSETQ. This chain's CDR3 is CASSPAPGRAYEQYF. CDR3 DNA sequence: TGCGCCAGCAGCCCGGCCCCGGGGAGAGCCTACGAGCAGTACTTC.

V and J are TRBV11-2 and TRBJ1-2; TRBD1 agrees at 9 bases. The length of the CDR3 is 15 residues. Germline CDR1 is SGHAT and CDR2 is FQNNGV. The V and J ends lost 5 bases and 8 bases, in that order; junction bases with no gene match: 12. DNA of the CDR3: TGTGCCAGCAGCCCTGGACAGGGGCGCCTCGAAGGCTACACCTTC. It encodes CASSPGQGRLEGYTF.

The V and J genes are TRBV29-1 and TRBJ2-7; 14 bases are shared with TRBD2. Looked up from germline, CDR1 is SQVTM and CDR2 is ANQGSEA. The CDR3 length is 14 residues. The ends lost 4 bases at V and 5 bases at J; junction bases unmatched: 4. CDR3 protein: CSVVRTSGRNEQYF. The DNA for the CDR3 is TGCAGCGTTGTGCGGACTAGCGGGAGGAACGAGCAGTACTTC.

The chain carries TRBV19 and TRBJ2-5; D is unclear. This CDR3 is built from 11 residues. CDR1 and CDR2 (germline): LNHDA, SQIVND (reference sequence). V was pared by 8 bases and J by 5 bases, with 9 bases between. CDR3 sequence: CASAIRETQYF. CDR3 bases: TGTGCCAGTGCTATCAGGGAGACCCAGTACTTC.

The chain carries TRBV7-9 and TRBJ2-1; 8 bases map to TRBD2. The germline gives CDR1 SEHNR, CDR2 FQNEAQ (reference sequence). With 2 bases clipped from V and 4 bases from J, the junction kept 7 bases outside the gene matches. The CDR3 sequence is 16 residues long. CDR3 in DNA: TGTGCCAGCAGCTTATCCCCGGGAGGGTCATACAATGAGCAGTTCTTC. Protein product: CASSLSPGGSYNEQFF.

The V and J genes are TRBV18 and TRBJ2-5, with 7 bases aligning to TRBD1. The end of the DNA aligns better with TRBJ2-7, so the J call may be wrong. The length of the CDR3 is 13 residues. Germline V gene lookup returns CDR1 KGHSH and CDR2 LQKENI. CDR3 DNA: TGTGCCAGCTCACCACGGGGACAGTACGAGCAGTACTTC. This gives the protein CASSPRGQYEQYF.

The chain carries TRBV5-8 and TRBJ2-3; 12 bases align to TRBD2. The CDR3 runs 17 residues. The V and J ends lost 7 bases and 0 bases, in that order; junction bases with no gene match: 9. Germline V CDR1 and CDR2: SGHTS, YDEGEE. Written as DNA, the CDR3 is TGTGCCAGCGGCGGACTAGCGGGATCCCCTAGCACAGATACGCAGTATTTT. Translating gives CASGGLAGSPSTDTQYF.

The chain has TRBV15 and TRBJ2-7, with D possibly TRBD2 on 5 matching bases. The CDR3 covers 13 residues. CDR1 is LNHNV, CDR2 YYDKDF, per germline (reference sequence). Trimming removed 1 base from V and 3 bases from J, with 7 bases in between. The CDR3 DNA sequence: TGTGCCACCAGCAGAGGGGAGCTCTACGAGCAGTACTTC. Protein product: CATSRGELYEQYF.

The rearrangement joins TRBV15 to TRBJ1-3, with no clear D. Trimming cost V 0 bases and J 0 bases, with 12 bases left between them. CDR1 is LNHNV, CDR2 YYDKDF, per germline (reference sequence). The CDR3 covers 17 residues. The CDR3 is CATSREGYGNSGNTIYF. CDR3 DNA: TGTGCCACCAGCAGAGAAGGTTACGGGAACTCTGGAAACACCATATATTTT. Supplemented by reference TRBV15 and TRBJ1-3, the full variable domain reads DAMVIQNPRYQVTQFGKPVTLSCSQTLNHNVMYWYQQKSSQAPKLLFHYYDKDFNNEADTPDNFQSRRPNTSFCFLDIRSPGLGDTAMYLCATSREGYGNSGNTIYFGEGSWLTVV.